The text below deals with one T cell receptor (beta chain). Its antigen is undetermined. The data were obtained in a study of cytomegalovirus exposure and HLA in healthy donors. Points from the study as a whole: Some V segments, TRBV6-2 and TRBV6-3 among them, were indistinguishable and were therefore excluded. There were a few CMV-associated chains whose specificity for CMV antigens was confirmed in vitro.

The J segment lost 6 bases and the V segment lost 6 bases, leaving 13 bases of the junction unmatched. This CDR3 comprises 15 residues. From germline, CDR1 is SGDLS and CDR2 YYNGEE. Healthy bone marrow donors made up the cohort. PCR used 60 Vbeta primers and 13 Jbeta primers. The data were produced by immunoSEQ multiplex PCR, yet TCRdb's version contains in-frame clones alone and is incomplete. The data show 200,000 to 250,000 clones, with around 83% seen just once and about 1.4% held by the top ten. The material sequenced was PBMCs. The receptor was isolated from a girl between 5 and 17 years old in good health and CMV-seronegative. The rearrangement uses TRBV9 and TRBJ2-3; 7 bases match TRBD1. CDR3 in DNA: TGTGCCAGCACCGAGCGACAGGGCCAATTGGATACGCAGTATTTT. Its translation is CASTERQGQLDTQYF.